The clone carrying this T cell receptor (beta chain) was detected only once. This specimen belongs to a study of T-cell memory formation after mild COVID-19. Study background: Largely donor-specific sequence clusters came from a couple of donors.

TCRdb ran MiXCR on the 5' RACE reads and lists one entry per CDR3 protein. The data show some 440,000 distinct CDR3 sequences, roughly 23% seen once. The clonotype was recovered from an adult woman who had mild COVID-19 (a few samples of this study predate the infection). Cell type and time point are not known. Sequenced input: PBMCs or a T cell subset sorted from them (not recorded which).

The CDR3 bases are TGTGCCAGCAGCCTCGGGGGGACAGACTCCTCCTACGAGCAGTACTTC. Amino acid sequence: CASSLGGTDSSYEQYF. The chain couples TRBV27 to TRBJ2-7; perhaps D is TRBD1 or TRBD2 (7 bases each). Germline assignment: CDR1 MNHEY and CDR2 SMNVEV (reference sequence). Trimming took 6 bases from V and 0 from J, leaving 18 bases between them. The CDR3 runs 16 residues.